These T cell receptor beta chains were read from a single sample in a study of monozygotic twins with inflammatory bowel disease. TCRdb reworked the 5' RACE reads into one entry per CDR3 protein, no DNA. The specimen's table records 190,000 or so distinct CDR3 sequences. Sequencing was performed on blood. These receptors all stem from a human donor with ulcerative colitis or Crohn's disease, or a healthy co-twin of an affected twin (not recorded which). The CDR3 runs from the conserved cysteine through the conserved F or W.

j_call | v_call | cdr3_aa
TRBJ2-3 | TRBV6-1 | CASSKHSIGWSESGTDTQYF
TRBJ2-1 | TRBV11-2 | CASSLARTEQFF
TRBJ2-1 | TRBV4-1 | CASSRGRGVVEQFF
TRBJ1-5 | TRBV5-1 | CASSLFPQGDQPQHF
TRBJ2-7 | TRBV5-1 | CASSKAVNSYEQYF
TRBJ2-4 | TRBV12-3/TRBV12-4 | CASSLFSGGLAKNIQYF
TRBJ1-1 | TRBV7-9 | CASILGVENTEAFF
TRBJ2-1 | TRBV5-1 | CASSPTGEYNEQFF
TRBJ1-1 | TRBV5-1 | CASSLGPGGSEAFF
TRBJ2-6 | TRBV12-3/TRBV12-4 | CASSLPGTPNVLTF
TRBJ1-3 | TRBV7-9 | CASSLGSVSQSWNTIYF
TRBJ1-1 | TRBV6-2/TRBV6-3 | CASSLYTEAFF
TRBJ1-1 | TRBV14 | CASSLTGGGLIEAFF
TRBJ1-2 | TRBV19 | CASSIALRVPGQGYTNYGYTF
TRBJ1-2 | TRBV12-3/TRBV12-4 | CAIFLLPSGYTF
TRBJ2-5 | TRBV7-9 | CASSLTSGAETQYF
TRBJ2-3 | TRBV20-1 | CSARDGGLWAQYF
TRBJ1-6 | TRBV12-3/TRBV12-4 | CASSLQGRGNSPLHF
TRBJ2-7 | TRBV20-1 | CSAPDVQGSYEQYF
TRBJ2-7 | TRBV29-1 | CSVEPGFGYEQYF
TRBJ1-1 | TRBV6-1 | CASSVLRQLGNTEAFF
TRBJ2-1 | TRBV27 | CASSLWSSGYNEQFF
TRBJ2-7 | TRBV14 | CASSQGYWGKSYEQYF
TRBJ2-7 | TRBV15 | CATSRDSYEQYF
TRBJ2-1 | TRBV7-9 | CASSPTRTGGDEQFF
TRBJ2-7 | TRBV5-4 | CASSFSLHDEQYF
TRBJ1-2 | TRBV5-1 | CASSLSTANYGYTF
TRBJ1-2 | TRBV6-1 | CASRPDSLIQGYTF
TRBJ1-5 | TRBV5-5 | CASSDQVLNQPQHF
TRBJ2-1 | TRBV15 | CATSIIQGAGNNEQFF
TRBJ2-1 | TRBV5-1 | CASSSNNEQFF
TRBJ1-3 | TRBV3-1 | CASSQGQGTGNTIYF